A single sample is the source of the 3 T cell receptor beta chains below, sequenced in a study of PD-L1 blockade in urothelial cancer. The repertoire was sequenced with immunoSEQ multiplex PCR; TCRdb's copy has only in-frame clones and lacks some. Among 50,000 or so clones listed, around 75% were seen once. Time point given: pretreatment peripheral blood. The sample in question was PBMCs, obtained around atezolizumab (anti-PD-L1) treatment. The source of these receptors is a man aged 65 to 85 with urothelial cancer.

The V gene is TRBV6-1, the J gene TRBJ2-7; D gene unclear. Trimming removed 0 bases from V and 0 bases from J, with 6 bases in between. CDR3 length: 14 amino acids. From germline, CDR1 is MNHNS and CDR2 SASEGT. The CDR3 bases are TGTGCCAGCAGTGAAGCGCGGAGCTCCTACGAGCAGTACTTC. Translating gives CASSEARSSYEQYF.

This chain uses TRBV7-2 with TRBJ2-7, with 7 positions matching TRBD2. Germline V lookup: CDR1 SGHTA, CDR2 FQGNSA. This CDR3 comprises 13 residues. J was trimmed by 4 bases and V by 4 bases; bases with no gene match: 4. CDR3 sequence (DNA): TGTGCCAGCAGCTCGTCGCGGGGGTACGAGCAGTACTTC. Encoded protein: CASSSSRGYEQYF.

The V and J genes are TRBV6-5 and TRBJ2-5, with TRBD2 identical over 8 bases. The V and J ends lost 1 base and 4 bases, in that order; junction bases with no gene match: 8. Germline lookup yields CDR1 MNHEY and CDR2 SVGAGI. This CDR3 has 16 residues. As DNA, the CDR3 is TGTGCCAGCAGTTACTTGCCGGGACTAGTAGGAGAGACCCAGTACTTC. This translates into CASSYLPGLVGETQYF.